Below are 2 T cell receptor beta chains sequenced from a single sample in a study of blood T cell repertoires in COVID-19. The table came from immunoSEQ multiplex PCR; TCRdb's copy has only in-frame clones and leaves some out. The sample gives a few hundred thousand clones, 70% to 90% of which show up once; approximately 4% is in the top ten. Sequenced input: PBMCs or T cells enriched from blood (not recorded which). Source of these receptors: a woman aged 30 to 39 who had been exposed to COVID-19.

The chain employs TRBV7-9 and TRBJ1-2; D possibly corresponds to TRBD1 (6 bases). Looked up from germline, CDR1 is SEHNR and CDR2 is FQNEAQ (reference sequence). Deletions cut 0 bases from V and 8 bases from J, with 10 bases between. CDR3 size: 13 residues. The DNA for the CDR3 is TGTGCCAGCAGCTTAGCTCCAGGGGAAGGCTACACCTTC. As protein: CASSLAPGEGYTF.

The chain has TRBV5-1 and TRBJ2-3, with TRBD1 as a possible D gene (6 bases). V was clipped by 6 bases and J by 1 base, with 12 bases between them. The CDR3 has 14 amino acids. The V gene's germline CDR1 is SGHRS and CDR2 YFSETQ. The CDR3 bases are TGCGCCAGCACCAGGGGCGGTGGCACAGATACGCAGTATTTT. This gives the protein CASTRGGGTDTQYF. The full variable domain, in which reference TRBV5-1 and TRBJ2-3 provide the parts outside the CDR3, is KAGVTQTPRYLIKTRGQQVTLSCSPISGHRSVSWYQQTPGQGLQFLFEYFSETQRNKGNFPGRFSGRQFSNSRSEMNVSTLELGDSALYLCASTRGGGTDTQYFGPGTRLTVL.